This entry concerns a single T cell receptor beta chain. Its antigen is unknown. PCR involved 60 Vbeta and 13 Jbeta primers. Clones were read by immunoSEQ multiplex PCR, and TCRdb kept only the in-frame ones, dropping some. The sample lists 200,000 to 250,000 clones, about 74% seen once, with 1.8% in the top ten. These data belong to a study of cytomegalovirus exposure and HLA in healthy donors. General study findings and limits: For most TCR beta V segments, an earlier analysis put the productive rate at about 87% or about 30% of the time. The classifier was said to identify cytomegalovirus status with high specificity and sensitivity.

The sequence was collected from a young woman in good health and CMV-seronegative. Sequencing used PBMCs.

The CDR3 DNA is TGTGCCAGCAGTTACTTATCGGGAGGTCCCGAGACCCAGTACTTC. Amino acid sequence: CASSYLSGGPETQYF. This chain links TRBV6-6 with TRBJ2-5; 7 bases line up with TRBD2. Germline V gene sequence: CDR1 MNHNY, CDR2 SVGAGI (reference sequence). V dropped 1 base and J dropped 5; count of bases not matched to a gene: 7. The CDR3 spans 15 residues.